This TCR beta chain was captured by sequencing in a study of read filtering for tumor transcriptome and immune sequencing. Background on the study: Per sample, TCR-region reads ranged about 3.5 to 11 million by IR-seq, about 75 to 1,300 by RNA-seq.

The CDR3 sequence is 14 residues long. Germline values: CDR1 LGHNA, CDR2 YSLEER. Trimming at V came to 4 bases and at J to 4 bases, leaving 4 bases not matched to a gene. There are a few counts of this clonotype. From roughly 390 ng of RNA, a library with molecular barcoded alpha/delta and beta/gamma adaptors was made. TCRdb re-derived calls from the reads in MiXCR, one entry per CDR3 protein. The data contain approximately 150,000 distinct CDR3 sequences, about 13% of them singletons. The source is a donor aged 40 or older with multiple myeloma. The chain employs TRBV4-3 and TRBJ2-3; 8 nucleotides align to TRBD1. The sequencing sample was made of a population of CD138-negative cells sorted from bone marrow. The CDR3 DNA is TGCGCCAGCAGCCCAGGGGGCTGGGCAGATACGCAGTATTTT. Protein: CASSPGGWADTQYF.